The 22 T cell receptor beta chains reported below all come from one sample, sequenced in a study of PD-1 blockade in classical Hodgkin lymphoma. Method: immunoSEQ multiplex PCR; TCRdb's copy keeps in-frame clones and lacks some. The sample records tens of thousands of clones, roughly nine tenths being singletons. The time point denotes: newly diagnosed, previously untreated cHL patient sample. Using magnetic negative selection, the CD4+ T cells were separated out of thawed PBMCs. What was sequenced was CD4+ T cells from blood. The receptors derive from a human donor with classical Hodgkin lymphoma.

The J gene is TRBJ1-2, the V gene TRBV6-1; TRBD1 matches at 8 bases. V was clipped by 2 bases and J by 10 bases; unmatched bases: 3. The germline gives CDR1 MNHNS, CDR2 SASEGT. The CDR3 spans 12 residues. CDR3 DNA: TGTGCCAGCAGTGAATCGGGACAGGACTACACCTTC. Protein product: CASSESGQDYTF.

V gene TRBV2 combines with J gene TRBJ2-5; D ambiguous. The germline gives CDR1 SNHLY, CDR2 FYNNEI. Trimming stripped 3 bases from V and 2 bases from J, with 10 bases between. This CDR3 is 14 amino acids long. The chain's CDR3 is CASSDPLEQETQYF. The DNA of the CDR3 is TGTGCCAGCAGTGACCCCCTTGAGCAAGAGACCCAGTACTTC.

The rearrangement joins TRBV12-2 to TRBJ1-2; the DNA was not used to check the table's D call, TRBD1. TRBV12-2 has pseudogene status. The CDR3 loop spans 18 amino acids. The CDR3 loop reads CASRLEPTGTEENYGYTF. The CDR3, as DNA: TGTGCAAGTCGCTTAGAACCCACCGGGACAGAAGAGAACTATGGCTACACCTTC.

The CDR3 nucleotides are TGTGCCTCCGGAGGGAGGGGCAATCAGCCCCAGCATTTT. Its translation: CASGGRGNQPQHF. The rearrangement uses TRBV30 and TRBJ1-5; D is undetermined. The CDR3 has 13 residues. Trimming removed 7 bases at V and 2 bases at J, with 12 bases between. CDR1 is GTSNPN and CDR2 is SVGIG in the germline V gene (reference sequence). The full variable domain, rest sourced from reference TRBV30 and TRBJ1-5, is SQTIHQWPATLVQPVGSPLSLECTVEGTSNPNLYWYRQAAGRGLQLLFYSVGIGQISSEVPQNLSASRPQDRQFILSSKKLLLSDSGFYLCASGGRGNQPQHFGDGTRLSIL.

The V gene is TRBV7-9, the J gene TRBJ2-7; D is uncertain. V lost 0 bases and J lost 3, with 6 bases in between. The germline gives CDR1 SEHNR, CDR2 FQNEAQ (reference sequence). This CDR3 has 13 residues. The CDR3 nucleotides read TGTGCCAGCAGCTTAGCGGTCGGCTACGAGCAGTACTTC. It specifies CASSLAVGYEQYF.

J is TRBJ2-1 and V is TRBV4-1, with D possibly being TRBD2 (6 bases). This CDR3 is 17 amino acids long. Germline values: CDR1 MGHRA, CDR2 YSYEKL. Between the trimmed V and J ends, which lost 1 base and 4 bases, there was a span of 17 bases. This chain's CDR3 is CASSQGGGRKSYNEQFF. In DNA, the CDR3 is TGCGCCAGCAGCCAAGGAGGTGGGAGGAAGAGTTACAATGAGCAGTTCTTC.

The rearrangement joins TRBV7-9 to TRBJ2-5, with a weak D call TRBD2 (6 bases). The J call may be wrong; the DNA end is better matched by TRBJ2-7. CDR3 length equals 13 residues. Germline V lookup: CDR1 SEHNR, CDR2 FQNEAQ (reference sequence). CDR3 loop: CASRPGVEGEQYF. Here the CDR3 DNA reads TGTGCCAGCAGGCCGGGGGTCGAGGGCGAGCAGTACTTC.

V usage is TRBV9 and J usage is TRBJ2-1; maybe TRBD1 (5 bases). V lost 3 bases and J lost 2, with 9 bases in between. The CDR3 consists of 14 residues. Germline V gene data show CDR1 as SGDLS and CDR2 as YYNGEE. CDR3 in amino acids: CASSASTAYNEQFF. Here the CDR3 DNA reads TGTGCCAGCAGCGCGTCGACAGCCTACAATGAGCAGTTCTTC.

This clone was observed once. CDR3 region: CASSRYWVGEEKLFF. CDR3 sequence (DNA): TGTGCCAGCAGTCGCTATTGGGTAGGGGAGGAAAAACTGTTTTTT. V is TRBV6-1 and J is TRBJ1-4; a possible D gene is TRBD1 (5 bases). The V end lost 5 bases, the J end lost 8 bases, and 18 bases lay between the germline ends. Looked up from germline, CDR1 is MNHNS and CDR2 is SASEGT. This CDR3 contains 15 residues.

A few counts support this clone. V and J are TRBV19 and TRBJ1-5, with TRBD1 matching 9 bases. CDR1 is LNHDA, CDR2 SQIVND, per germline (reference sequence). V lost 4 bases, J lost 4 bases, and 2 bases stayed unmatched. This CDR3 has 14 amino acids. The CDR3 DNA follows: TGTGCCAGTAGTAGACAGGGGGGTAATCAGCCCCAGCATTTT. It encodes CASSRQGGNQPQHF.

The chain joins TRBV27 to TRBJ2-7, with TRBD1 matching 8 bases. This CDR3 region has 13 residues. Unmatched junction bases numbered 3, after V lost 6 bases and J lost 2 bases. Looked up from germline, CDR1 is MNHEY and CDR2 is SMNVEV (reference sequence). The CDR3 loop is CASSGQGPYEQYF. The CDR3 coding sequence is TGTGCCAGCAGCGGACAGGGCCCCTACGAGCAGTACTTC.

The rearrangement joins TRBV4-2 to TRBJ1-2, with TRBD1 matching 8 bases. J was trimmed by 8 bases and V by 5 bases; bases with no gene match: 10. The CDR3 length is 14 residues. Germline V gene data show CDR1 as LGHNA and CDR2 as YNFKEQ. CDR3 loop: CASSTPPGGQGYTF. For the CDR3, the DNA is TGTGCCAGCAGCACGCCACCAGGGGGCCAGGGCTACACCTTC.

The gene calls are TRBV14 and TRBJ2-1; D possibly corresponds to TRBD1 (5 bases). In germline, CDR1 is SGHDN, CDR2 FVKESK. V lost 1 base to trimming and J lost 4 bases, with 8 bases between them. This CDR3 spans 14 amino acids. CDR3 amino acids: CASSQVTGYNEQFF. The CDR3, as DNA: TGTGCCAGCAGCCAAGTCACAGGTTACAATGAGCAGTTCTTC. Together with reference TRBV14 and TRBJ2-1, the CDR3 gives the full variable domain: EAGVTQFPSHSVIEKGQTVTLRCDPISGHDNLYWYRRVMGKEIKFLLHFVKESKQDESGMPNNRFLAERTGGTYSTLKVQPAELEDSGVYFCASSQVTGYNEQFFGPGTRLTVL.

As DNA, the CDR3 is TGTGCCAGCACCCGTCGTGTTAGCAATCAGCCCCAGCATTTT. Protein sequence: CASTRRVSNQPQHF. The V gene is TRBV6-5, the J gene TRBJ1-5, with unresolved D. Germline CDR1 MNHEY, CDR2 SVGAGI. The CDR3 sequence is 14 residues long. The V gene lost 7 bases and the J gene lost 0 bases, with 10 bases spanning the gap.

This rearrangement joins TRBV2 to TRBJ1-1; D is undetermined. In germline, CDR1 is SNHLY, CDR2 FYNNEI. Trimming pared 0 bases from V and 7 bases from J, leaving 18 bases between. This CDR3 region has 16 residues. CDR3 in DNA: TGTGCCAGCAGTGAAGCCGTTTTTGGCAGCCCCTATGAAGCTTTCTTT. Encoded protein: CASSEAVFGSPYEAFF.

This clone was picked up a small number of times. The rearrangement joins TRBV27 to TRBJ2-3, with D unclear. The V gene lost 6 bases and the J gene lost 7 bases, with 20 bases spanning the gap. Germline loops: CDR1 MNHEY, CDR2 SMNVEV (reference sequence). The CDR3 has 15 amino acids. The DNA for the CDR3 is TGTGCCAGCAGCCACATACCCCCACCTAGGAATACGCAGTATTTT. Its translation is CASSHIPPPRNTQYF.

The J gene is TRBJ1-4, the V gene TRBV5-4; possibly TRBD1 for D (5 bases). V was clipped by 1 base and J by 8 bases, with 9 bases between them. The CDR3 has 13 residues. CDR1 is SGHNT, CDR2 YYREEE, per germline (reference sequence). The CDR3 spells CASSLPGMEKLFF. As DNA, the CDR3 is TGTGCCAGCAGCTTGCCAGGGATGGAAAAACTGTTTTTT.

The chain is built from TRBV4-2 and TRBJ2-1; 10 nucleotides align to TRBD2. J lost 2 bases, V lost 1 base, and 5 bases had no gene match. The CDR3 extends over 17 amino acids. Germline CDR1 and CDR2: LGHNA and YNFKEQ. This CDR3 is CASSQGDLAGAYNEQFF. In nucleotides, the CDR3 is TGTGCCAGCAGCCAAGGGGATCTAGCGGGGGCCTACAATGAGCAGTTCTTC.

The rearrangement links TRBV6-1 to TRBJ1-5; D might be TRBD1 (6 bases). The CDR3 runs 18 residues. Deletions cut 4 bases from V and 0 bases from J, with 19 bases between. Germline values: CDR1 MNHNS, CDR2 SASEGT. CDR3 nucleotide sequence: TGTGCCAGCAGTGTCAAGGGACAAGGATCTTTTAGCAATCAGCCCCAGCATTTT. This encodes CASSVKGQGSFSNQPQHF.

The chain employs TRBV7-2 and TRBJ2-3; the match to TRBD2 covers 11 bases. This CDR3 region has 15 residues. The germline V gene has CDR1 SGHTA and CDR2 FQGNSA. Trimming took 5 bases from V and 5 from J; bases not matched to a gene: 6. CDR3 bases: TGTGCCAGCAGCCCACGAGGACTAGCGGGAGATACGCAGTATTTT. Translating it yields CASSPRGLAGDTQYF.

This clone was found a few times. This chain uses TRBV15 with TRBJ1-4, with TRBD1 matching 7 bases. This CDR3 comprises 14 residues. Germline V CDR1 and CDR2: LNHNV, YYDKDF (reference sequence). The J segment lost 7 bases and the V segment lost 5 bases, leaving 7 bases of the junction unmatched. CDR3 protein: CATSDGTAGEKLFF. The CDR3, as DNA: TGTGCCACCAGCGACGGGACAGCCGGTGAAAAACTGTTTTTT. The complete variable domain, with remaining parts taken from reference TRBV15 and TRBJ1-4, reads DAMVIQNPRYQVTQFGKPVTLSCSQTLNHNVMYWYQQKSSQAPKLLFHYYDKDFNNEADTPDNFQSRRPNTSFCFLDIRSPGLGDTAMYLCATSDGTAGEKLFFGSGTQLSVL.

J is TRBJ2-7 and V is TRBV15; 8 bases match TRBD2. The CDR3 contains 16 residues. V lost 3 bases and J lost 7; bases outside the gene matches: 14. The germline CDR1 and CDR2 sequences are LNHNV and YYDKDF (reference sequence). CDR3 residues: CATSSSGSEVAREQYF. The CDR3 DNA reads as TGTGCCACCAGCAGCAGCGGGAGTGAGGTGGCGAGAGAGCAGTACTTC.